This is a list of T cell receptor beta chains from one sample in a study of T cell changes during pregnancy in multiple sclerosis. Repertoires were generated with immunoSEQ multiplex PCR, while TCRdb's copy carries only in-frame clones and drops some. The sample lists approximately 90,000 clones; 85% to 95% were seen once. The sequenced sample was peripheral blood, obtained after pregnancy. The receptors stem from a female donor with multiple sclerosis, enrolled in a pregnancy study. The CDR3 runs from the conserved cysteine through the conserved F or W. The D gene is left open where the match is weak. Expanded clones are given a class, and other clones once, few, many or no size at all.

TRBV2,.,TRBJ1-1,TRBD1,CASSMRQGDTEAFF,TGTGCCAGCAGTATGAGACAGGGAGACACTGAAGCTTTCTTT
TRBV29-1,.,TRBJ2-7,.,CSVATPAYEQYF,TGCAGCGTTGCGACACCCGCCTACGAGCAGTACTTC
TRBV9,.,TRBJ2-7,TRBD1,CASSVGQAKTYEQYF,TGTGCCAGCAGCGTGGGACAGGCAAAAACCTACGAGCAGTACTTC
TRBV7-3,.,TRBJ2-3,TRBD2,CASSSGTSGGDTQYF,TGTGCCAGCAGCTCCGGGACTAGCGGGGGGGATACGCAGTATTTT
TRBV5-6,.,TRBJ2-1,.,CASREDRAAGEQFF,TGTGCCAGCAGGGAAGACAGGGCCGCGGGGGAGCAGTTCTTC
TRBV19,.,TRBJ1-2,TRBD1,CASTLTGAGYTF,TGTGCCAGTACCCTGACAGGGGCTGGCTACACCTTC
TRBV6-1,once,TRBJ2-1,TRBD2,CASILAGGPHEQFF,TGTGCCAGCATACTAGCGGGAGGGCCCCATGAGCAGTTCTTC
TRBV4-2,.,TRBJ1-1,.,CASSQDQGAKSIEAFF,TGTGCCAGCAGCCAAGACCAAGGGGCAAAGTCGATTGAAGCTTTCTTT
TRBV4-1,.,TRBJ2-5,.,CASSQDSLSGISIQETQYF,TGCGCCAGCAGCCAAGATTCTTTGTCCGGTATATCCATACAAGAGACCCAGTACTTC
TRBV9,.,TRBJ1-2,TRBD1,CASSKRGQAADGYTF,TGTGCCAGCAGCAAAAGGGGACAGGCAGCGGATGGCTACACCTTC